These 10 T cell receptor beta chains came from one sample sequenced in a study of cytomegalovirus exposure and HLA in healthy donors. PCR involved 60 Vbeta and 13 Jbeta primers. Profiled with immunoSEQ multiplex PCR; TCRdb holds only in-frame clones, not every one. The sample yields 200,000 or so clones, more than 65% seen once. What was sequenced was PBMCs. All receptors derive from a young woman in good health and CMV-seropositive.

This sequence joins TRBV25-1 and TRBJ2-2; 9 bases are shared with TRBD1. The CDR3 spans 14 residues. V shed 4 bases and J 4 bases; nucleotides not matched to a gene: 1. CDR1 and CDR2 from the germline V gene are MGHDK and SYGVNS. CDR3 DNA: TGTGCCAGCAGTGGGACAGGGGCCACCGGGGAGCTGTTTTTT. It codes for CASSGTGATGELFF.

This chain joins TRBV6-1 and TRBJ1-2, with TRBD1 as a possible D gene (5 bases). V shed 11 bases and J shed 8 bases, with 24 bases lying between them. The germline CDR1 and CDR2 sequences are MNHNS and SASEGT. The CDR3 has 14 residues. In nucleotides, the CDR3 is TGTGCCCTAACCGAAGGGTGGGGGGGATTAGGCTACACCTTC. This translates into CALTEGWGGLGYTF.

The gene calls are TRBV6-1 and TRBJ1-1; TRBD1 matches at 7 bases. Germline V CDR1 and CDR2: MNHNS, SASEGT. This CDR3 is built from 15 residues. Trimming removed 6 bases from V and 1 base from J; junction bases left unmatched: 8. CDR3 sequence: CASRLPTGKNTEAFF. DNA for the CDR3: TGTGCCAGCAGATTACCGACAGGGAAGAACACTGAAGCTTTCTTT.

The J gene is TRBJ1-5, the V gene TRBV27; TRBD1 is a possible D gene (6 bases). V lost 6 bases and J 5 bases, leaving 14 bases between the germline ends. Germline V gene sequence: CDR1 MNHEY, CDR2 SMNVEV (reference sequence). The CDR3 is made up of 14 amino acids. DNA of the CDR3: TGTGCCAGCAGCCACGCCGGGACATATCAGCCCCAGCATTTT. This sequence encodes CASSHAGTYQPQHF.

This rearrangement joins TRBV27 to TRBJ2-7; 8 positions agree with TRBD1. V shed 5 bases and J 2 bases; nucleotides not matched to a gene: 8. CDR3 length: 15 residues. The germline CDR1 and CDR2 sequences are MNHEY and SMNVEV (reference sequence). The CDR3 loop reads CASSTHDRGPYEQYF. In DNA form, the CDR3 reads TGTGCCAGCAGTACCCACGACAGGGGACCCTACGAGCAGTACTTC.

The rearrangement links TRBV21-1 to TRBJ2-5; the D call TRBD2 from the table was never checked on the DNA. TRBV21-1 is listed as a pseudogene. This CDR3 contains 11 residues. The CDR3 here is CASSRRETQYF. The CDR3 DNA is TGTGCCAGCAGCCGGAGAGAGACCCAGTACTTC.

V is TRBV9 and J is TRBJ2-7; no reliable D call. Trimming removed 0 bases at V and 1 base at J, with 5 bases between. Germline loops: CDR1 SGDLS, CDR2 YYNGEE. There are 13 residues in the CDR3. DNA of the CDR3: TGTGCCAGCAGCGTAGGGCAGTCCTACGAGCAGTACTTC. It codes for CASSVGQSYEQYF.

The chain employs TRBV19 and TRBJ1-1, with D possibly matching TRBD1 (6 bases). Germline-derived CDR1 and CDR2 are LNHDA and SQIVND (reference sequence). V was pared by 4 bases and J by 6 bases, with 27 bases between. The CDR3 totals 18 residues. This CDR3 is CASSKGRLGGTPHAEAFF. The CDR3 nucleotides read TGTGCCAGTAGTAAGGGACGGCTGGGGGGGACACCTCACGCTGAAGCTTTCTTT.

The CDR3 sequence: CASSWGLAVDNEQFF. The CDR3, as DNA: TGTGCCAGTAGTTGGGGACTAGCGGTGGACAATGAGCAGTTCTTC. The chain is built from TRBV19 and TRBJ2-1; 11 nucleotides line up with TRBD2. The V and J ends lost 5 bases and 5 bases, in that order; junction bases with no gene match: 5. Germline V CDR1 and CDR2: LNHDA, SQIVND (reference sequence). This CDR3 region has 15 residues.

The chain joins TRBV9 to TRBJ1-2; D is unclear. Germline-derived CDR1 and CDR2 are SGDLS and YYNGEE. V gave up 0 bases and J gave up 1 base, with 10 bases separating them. The CDR3 has 15 amino acids. The CDR3 here is CASSVAGWNNYGYTF. CDR3 sequence (DNA): TGTGCCAGCAGCGTAGCAGGCTGGAATAACTATGGCTACACCTTC.